Listed below are T cell receptor beta chains from one sample, sequenced in a study of human T cells and chemical hapten exposure. TCRdb used MiXCR to reprocess the 5' RACE reads, holding one entry per CDR3 protein. The table shows tens of thousands of distinct CDR3 sequences, with roughly 8.4% occurring only once. These TCRs come from a male donor in good health. Both conserved end residues are part of each CDR3. The D gene is left open where the match is weak. Where a row states a size, it is once, few, many or the class of an expanded clone; other rows omit it.

.,TRBV6-1,.,TRBJ1-1,CAFESGVEAFF,TGTGCCTTCGAGTCTGGGGTTGAAGCTTTCTTT
many,TRBV7-2,TRBD1,TRBJ1-6,CASALRDRGHSPLHF,TGTGCCAGCGCCCTGCGAGACAGGGGGCATTCACCCCTCCACTTT
few,TRBV6-6,TRBD2,TRBJ2-2,CASSYSGGVGNTGELFF,TGTGCCAGCAGTTACTCCGGGGGGGTCGGGAACACCGGGGAGCTGTTTTTT
many,TRBV6-2/TRBV6-3,.,TRBJ2-1,CASSPPHRTTLYNEQFF,TGTGCCAGCAGTCCCCCCCACCGGACTACTTTGTACAATGAGCAGTTCTTC
many,TRBV4-1,TRBD1,TRBJ1-4,CASSQETGDREKLFF,TGCGCCAGCAGCCAAGAAACAGGGGATCGGGAAAAACTGTTTTTT
many,TRBV6-5,.,TRBJ1-2,CASSPVYDGGYGYTF,TGTGCCAGCAGCCCCGTTTACGACGGTGGATATGGCTACACCTTC
.,TRBV12-3/TRBV12-4,TRBD1,TRBJ2-1,CASTPGQYNEQFF,TGTGCCAGCACCCCGGGACAGTACAATGAGCAGTTCTTC
few,TRBV15,.,TRBJ2-1,CATSREEQSEQFF,TGTGCCACCAGCAGAGAAGAGCAGAGTGAGCAGTTCTTC
few,TRBV29-1,.,TRBJ1-1,CSVLTGSGPANTEAFF,TGCAGCGTTCTCACAGGGTCCGGACCGGCCAACACTGAAGCTTTCTTT
few,TRBV29-1,.,TRBJ2-6,CSVEGGGRVNSGANVLTF,TGCAGCGTTGAGGGGGGGGGCAGGGTTAACTCTGGGGCCAACGTCCTGACTTTC
few,TRBV4-3,TRBD2,TRBJ2-3,CASSQDQVAGPADTQYF,TGCGCCAGCAGCCAAGATCAAGTAGCGGGGCCAGCAGATACGCAGTATTTT
many,TRBV27,.,TRBJ1-1,CASSFRGQGTEAFF,TGTGCCAGCAGTTTCCGGGGGCAGGGCACTGAAGCTTTCTTT
.,TRBV20-1,TRBD1,TRBJ1-1,CSASDRGAMNTEAFF,TGCAGTGCTAGTGACAGGGGGGCAATGAACACTGAAGCTTTCTTT
many,TRBV20-1,TRBD1,TRBJ2-5,CSARGGGYSETQYF,TGCAGTGCTAGAGGAGGGGGCTACTCAGAGACCCAGTACTTC
many,TRBV27,.,TRBJ1-5,CASSLTSGADQPQHF,TGTGCCAGCAGTTTAACGTCGGGGGCGGATCAGCCCCAGCATTTT
many,TRBV7-9,TRBD2,TRBJ2-2,CASSPPLLAPSNTGELFF,TGTGCCAGCAGCCCCCCCTTACTAGCGCCTTCGAACACCGGGGAGCTGTTTTTT
.,TRBV2,.,TRBJ2-7,CASSGLPIEEQYF,TGTGCCAGCAGTGGACTTCCCATTGAAGAGCAGTACTTC
many,TRBV7-2,TRBD1,TRBJ2-7,CASSFTGTGSYEQYF,TGTGCCAGCAGCTTCACCGGGACAGGGTCCTACGAGCAGTACTTC
.,TRBV5-4,TRBD1,TRBJ1-1,CASSLRGPHTEAFF,TGTGCCAGCAGCTTGAGGGGGCCCCACACTGAAGCTTTCTTT
many,TRBV6-6,TRBD1,TRBJ2-2,CASSFRGRDTGELFF,TGTGCCAGCAGTTTCAGGGGGCGCGACACCGGGGAGCTGTTTTTT
few,TRBV5-4,TRBD1,TRBJ2-5,CASSQIQGAGETQYF,TGTGCCAGCAGCCAAATACAGGGGGCAGGGGAGACCCAGTACTTC